This section outlines one T cell receptor beta chain sequence together with its context. Its cognate antigen is unknown. These data originate in a study of Ad26.COV2.S vaccination and SARS-CoV-2 variants. Study-wide points: Total T cell responses were possibly underestimated by TCR breadth and depth analyses.

TCRdb keeps only in-frame clones here, not all; method: immunoSEQ multiplex PCR. This sample carries about 350,000 clones, roughly 89% of them seen once, and the ten largest clones take roughly 4.8%. The sample's treatment: roughly 20 received Ad26.COV2.S at low or high dose, single or two shots; about 5 received placebo; per-sample allocation not given. All samples were drawn on day 63, counting from the first vaccine or placebo injection. This material consisted of peripheral blood, taken in a trial of Ad26.COV2.S vaccine versus placebo. The TCR was taken from a person aged 18 to 59 who received the Ad26.COV2.S COVID-19 vaccine or a placebo.

Here the CDR3 DNA reads TGTGCCAGCAGCGCCGGGATTTCTGGAAACACCATATATTTT. This codes for CASSAGISGNTIYF. J is TRBJ1-3 and V is TRBV7-8; unclear D gene. V gave up 5 bases and J gave up 1 base, with 9 bases separating them. The germline gives CDR1 SGHVS, CDR2 FQNEAQ. The CDR3 spans 14 residues.